This entry describes one TCR beta chain. The CDR3 is 14 residues long. The germline V and J ends were trimmed by 0 bases and 8 bases, with 11 bases remaining between them. Per the germline V gene, CDR1 is MNHEY and CDR2 is SMNVEV (reference sequence). In the authors' workflow: Estimated nucleated cell counts came from reference gene primer amplification. TCRdb's copy holds only in-frame clones and misses some; the assay was immunoSEQ multiplex PCR. V and J calls and clone size come straight from that table; D and trimming were deduced from the DNA. Among approximately 160,000 clones, roughly 85% were seen once, and the ten largest hold under 4.5%. The data belong to a study of blood T cell repertoires in COVID-19.

The rearrangement uses TRBV27 and TRBJ2-1; D is uncertain. Sequencing was carried out using PBMCs or T cells enriched from blood (not recorded which). The source is a woman aged 45-60 years who had recovered from COVID-19. The CDR3 coding sequence is TGTGCCAGCAGTTTATCGTTCGGTCGGGATGAGCAGTTCTTC. Protein: CASSLSFGRDEQFF.